This TCR beta chain came from a study of cytomegalovirus exposure and HLA in healthy donors. Study details: Of the donors genotyped, about 410 in all, 81% fell in the Caucasian-associated ancestry cluster.

Both 60 Vbeta primers and 13 Jbeta primers went into the PCR. This table comes from immunoSEQ multiplex PCR, and its TCRdb copy is limited to in-frame clones, with some not included. The data hold 150,000 or so clones, with 82% observed a single time. A note on this clone: Its matching antigen is unknown.

Study results and limitations: CMV serostatus was the only recorded immune exposure for donors. Later, an analysis found that common viral pathogens appeared to be linked with several of the most significant clusters. The CMV antigen specificity of a few CMV-associated chains was confirmed through in vitro analysis.

This sequence was found in a male donor in good health and CMV-seropositive. The sample comprised PBMCs.

The CDR3 nucleotides read TGTGCCAGCAGTCCTCTTAAAGGACTGAACTTCCCCAATCAGCCCCAGCATTTT. The encoded protein is CASSPLKGLNFPNQPQHF. This sequence joins TRBV27 and TRBJ1-5; no clear D. V dropped 5 bases and J dropped 3 bases, with 23 bases sitting between them. CDR1 is MNHEY and CDR2 is SMNVEV in the germline V gene (reference sequence). There are 18 residues in the CDR3.